These 25 T cell receptor beta chains were sequenced from one sample in a study of cytomegalovirus exposure and HLA in healthy donors (dated by TCRdb to about 2017). The library came from the immunoSEQ multiplex PCR assay. The multiplex PCR relied on a mix of 60 forward primers for TCR Vbeta segments and 13 reverse primers for TCR Jbeta segments. TCRdb provides this immuneACCESS table in a form limited to in-frame rearrangements. Some clones are lacking; in checked studies, under half of them reflect an unresolved V gene, and why the rest are absent is not known. A total of approximately 240,000 clones appear in this sample, 70% to 85% of them only once. Of the sample, roughly 0.58% is held by the ten largest clones. The sample comprised PBMCs. These receptors were collected from a woman aged 40 to 50 in good health and CMV-seronegative.

The gene calls are TRBV6-1 and TRBJ1-4; D might be TRBD1 (6 bases). The CDR3 is made up of 16 amino acids. With 2 bases removed from V and 4 bases from J, the gap between germline ends came to 14 bases. The V gene's germline CDR1 is MNHNS and CDR2 SASEGT. In nucleotides, the CDR3 is TGTGCCAGCAGTGAATCCTACAGGGTCAATAATGAAAAACTGTTTTTT. Its translation: CASSESYRVNNEKLFF.

This chain connects TRBV5-1 to TRBJ2-5; possibly TRBD1 for D (5 bases). This CDR3 is built from 15 residues. The V and J ends lost 0 bases and 2 bases respectively, with 11 bases between them. The germline CDR1 and CDR2 sequences are SGHRS and YFSETQ. The DNA of the CDR3 is TGCGCCAGCAGCTTGGGGGCAAAGGGGCAAGAGACCCAGTACTTC. Translated, it gives CASSLGAKGQETQYF. Full variable domain (rest looked up from reference TRBV5-1 and TRBJ2-5): KAGVTQTPRYLIKTRGQQVTLSCSPISGHRSVSWYQQTPGQGLQFLFEYFSETQRNKGNFPGRFSGRQFSNSRSEMNVSTLELGDSALYLCASSLGAKGQETQYFGPGTRLLVL.

J is TRBJ2-5 and V is TRBV5-1, with TRBD2 matching over 7 bases. The junction had 7 bases not matched to a gene; V was cut back by 1 base and J by 1 base. Germline V lookup: CDR1 SGHRS, CDR2 YFSETQ. CDR3 length equals 16 residues. This CDR3 reads CASSLNGGYVQETQYF. CDR3 nucleotide sequence: TGCGCCAGCAGCTTGAACGGGGGGTACGTCCAAGAGACCCAGTACTTC.

V usage is TRBV5-1 and J usage is TRBJ1-1; tentatively, D is TRBD1 (6 bases). CDR3 length: 15 residues. Trimming shortened V by 3 bases and J by 1 base, and 13 bases separated the two germline ends. Germline-derived CDR1 and CDR2 are SGHRS and YFSETQ. The CDR3 region has the DNA TGCGCCAGCAGCTGGGCAGGGGACCCGAACACTGAAGCTTTCTTT. It codes for CASSWAGDPNTEAFF.

CDR3 sequence: CASSFSYEQYF. The DNA for the CDR3 is TGTGCCAGCAGCTTTTCGTACGAGCAGTACTTC. J is TRBJ2-7 and V is TRBV7-8; D is ambiguous. The germline V gene encodes CDR1 SGHVS and CDR2 FQNEAQ. With 3 bases removed from V and 4 bases from J, the gap between germline ends came to 4 bases. This CDR3 region has 11 residues.

This chain connects TRBV11-3 to TRBJ2-1; 14 bases line up with TRBD2. This CDR3 is 15 amino acids long. V shed 5 bases, J shed 8 bases, and the junction held 5 bases outside the gene matches. Looked up from germline, CDR1 is SGHNT and CDR2 is YENEEA. As DNA, the CDR3 is TGTGCCAGCAGCCAGACTAGCGGGGGGGCACATGAGCAGTTCTTC. Its translation is CASSQTSGGAHEQFF. Looking up the rest from reference TRBV11-3 and TRBJ2-1 gives the full variable domain: EAGVVQSPRYKIIEKKQPVAFWCNPISGHNTLYWYLQNLGQGPELLIRYENEEAVDDSQLPKDRFSAERLKGVDSTLKIQPAELGDSAVYLCASSQTSGGAHEQFFGPGTRLTVL.

The chain has TRBV9 and TRBJ2-5; D possibly corresponds to TRBD1 (6 bases). Germline CDR1 is SGDLS and CDR2 is YYNGEE. V was clipped by 2 bases and J by 1 base, with 18 bases between them. The CDR3 consists of 17 residues. This chain's CDR3 is CASSVPSGVWGQETQYF. For the CDR3, the DNA is TGTGCCAGCAGCGTCCCGTCAGGGGTTTGGGGCCAAGAGACCCAGTACTTC. Looking up the rest from reference TRBV9 and TRBJ2-5 gives the full variable domain: DSGVTQTPKHLITATGQRVTLRCSPRSGDLSVYWYQQSLDQGLQFLIQYYNGEERAKGNILERFSAQQFPDLHSELNLSSLELGDSALYFCASSVPSGVWGQETQYFGPGTRLLVL.

CDR3 in amino acids: CASSVGTSHQETQYF. The CDR3 region has the DNA TGTGCCAGCAGCGTCGGGACTAGCCACCAAGAGACCCAGTACTTC. The chain combines TRBV9 with TRBJ2-5, with TRBD2 identical over 9 bases. This CDR3 contains 15 residues. The germline V gene has CDR1 SGDLS and CDR2 YYNGEE. Trimming cost V 2 bases and J 0 bases; bases outside gene matches: 2.

The chain carries TRBV2 and TRBJ1-1; D call uncertain. The V end lost 6 bases, the J end lost 1 base, and 6 bases lay between the germline ends. The length of the CDR3 is 12 residues. In germline, CDR1 is SNHLY, CDR2 FYNNEI. Here the CDR3 DNA reads TGTGCCAGCAGACCCGGGAACACTGAAGCTTTCTTT. It yields the protein CASRPGNTEAFF.

This chain connects TRBV5-4 to TRBJ1-3; 8 nucleotides align to TRBD1. Trimming removed 4 bases from V and 5 bases from J; junction bases left unmatched: 5. Germline lookup yields CDR1 SGHNT and CDR2 YYREEE (reference sequence). The CDR3 is made up of 14 amino acids. The DNA of the CDR3 is TGTGCCAGCAGCCCTGACAGGGGTAGAAACACCATATATTTT. Translated: CASSPDRGRNTIYF.

The table lists this clone with a count of one. J is TRBJ1-2 and V is TRBV13; D is possibly TRBD1 (5 bases). V shed 10 bases and J shed 6 bases, with 18 bases lying between them. This CDR3 region has 13 residues. Germline-derived CDR1 and CDR2 are PRHDT and FYEKMQ (reference sequence). The CDR3: CANPGQGGDGYTF. The CDR3, as DNA: TGTGCCAACCCGGGGCAGGGAGGCGATGGCTACACCTTC.

This clone was detected a few times. The chain combines TRBV27 with TRBJ2-7; tentatively, D is TRBD1 (5 bases). Per germline, CDR1 MNHEY and CDR2 SMNVEV (reference sequence). The V gene lost 3 bases and the J gene lost 4 bases, with 13 bases spanning the gap. The CDR3 length is 14 residues. The CDR3 DNA sequence: TGTGCCAGCAGTTTGGGCAGGGCGCGGTACGAGCAGTACTTC. It codes for CASSLGRARYEQYF.

The V call is TRBV19, the J call TRBJ2-2; 8 bases are a match to TRBD1. With 10 bases clipped from V and 6 bases from J, the junction kept 4 bases outside the gene matches. The CDR3 extends over 12 amino acids. Germline V CDR1 and CDR2: LNHDA, SQIVND (reference sequence). CDR3 DNA: TGTGCCACGGACAGGGCTGCCGGGGAGCTGTTTTTT. This encodes CATDRAAGELFF.

The chain recombines TRBV11-3 with TRBJ1-3; TRBD1 is a possible D gene (5 bases). V shed 4 bases and J shed 4 bases, with 14 bases lying between them. This CDR3 comprises 15 residues. CDR1 and CDR2 from the germline V gene are SGHNT and YENEEA. The CDR3 nucleotides read TGTGCCAGCAGCTCCAGGGCGGGGCGCGGAAACACCATATATTTT. Amino acid sequence: CASSSRAGRGNTIYF.

This clone was counted a single time. This chain uses TRBV30 with TRBJ2-1; TRBD1 matches at 12 bases. Germline V CDR1 and CDR2: GTSNPN, SVGIG (reference sequence). The CDR3 sequence is 16 residues long. V lost 3 bases and J lost 2; bases outside the gene matches: 5. The chain's CDR3 is CAWRGGTGGAYNEQFF. In nucleotides, the CDR3 is TGTGCCTGGAGGGGGGGGACAGGGGGCGCCTACAATGAGCAGTTCTTC.

The chain employs TRBV11-1 and TRBJ2-5; D remains unclear. This CDR3 has 12 residues. The germline gives CDR1 SGHAT, CDR2 FQDESV (reference sequence). The V end lost 5 bases, the J end lost 8 bases, and 12 bases lay between the germline ends. CDR3 amino acids: CASSSALGTQYF. For the CDR3, the DNA is TGTGCCAGCAGCAGCGCCTTAGGAACCCAGTACTTC.

The chain is built from TRBV7-3 and TRBJ2-3; D ambiguous. Germline CDR1 and CDR2: SGHTA and FQGTGA. Trimming stripped 0 bases from V and 2 bases from J, with 6 bases between. The CDR3 runs 14 residues. This CDR3 reads CASSLTRNTDTQYF. The CDR3 coding sequence is TGTGCCAGCAGCTTAACTAGAAACACAGATACGCAGTATTTT.

This clone appeared once. The chain has TRBV10-3 and TRBJ2-3, with 12 nucleotides matching TRBD1. J was trimmed by 0 bases and V by 4 bases; bases with no gene match: 14. CDR1 ENHRY and CDR2 SYGVKD come from the germline V gene. The CDR3 is 20 residues long. CDR3 in DNA: TGTGCCATCAGTGCCCCCCCCGGGACAGGGGGCGTTGGAAGCACAGATACGCAGTATTTT. This translates into CAISAPPGTGGVGSTDTQYF.

The genes are TRBV7-2 and TRBJ2-1, with TRBD2 matching 12 bases. CDR3 size: 17 residues. V shed 5 bases, J shed 8 bases, and the junction held 13 bases outside the gene matches. Per the germline V gene, CDR1 is SGHTA and CDR2 is FQGNSA. This CDR3 reads CASSPRGPSSGGDEQFF. The CDR3 DNA follows: TGTGCCAGCAGCCCCCGGGGCCCTTCTAGCGGGGGGGATGAGCAGTTCTTC.

The J gene is TRBJ2-4, the V gene TRBV5-1, with D possibly TRBD2 on 6 matching bases. The V gene lost 1 base and the J gene lost 4 bases, with 12 bases spanning the gap. Germline assignment: CDR1 SGHRS and CDR2 YFSETQ. This CDR3 has 15 amino acids. CDR3 DNA sequence: TGCGCCAGCAGCTTGCCGCGGGACTCTAAAAACATTCAGTACTTC. It translates to CASSLPRDSKNIQYF.

The genes are TRBV21-1 and TRBJ2-5; TRBD2, the table's D call, lacks a check against the DNA. TRBV21-1 is a known pseudogene. This CDR3 comprises 16 residues. This CDR3 reads CASSPAGTSDQETQYF. For the CDR3, the DNA is TGTGCCAGCAGCCCTGCGGGGACTAGCGACCAAGAGACCCAGTACTTC.

The gene calls are TRBV30 and TRBJ2-7, with D perhaps matching TRBD2 (6 bases). With 0 bases removed from V and 5 bases from J, the gap between germline ends came to 23 bases. The CDR3 is made up of 17 amino acids. CDR1 and CDR2 from the germline V gene are GTSNPN and SVGIG (reference sequence). This CDR3 reads CAWSVARRGGLRDEQYF. CDR3 nucleotide sequence: TGTGCCTGGAGTGTGGCGCGGAGAGGAGGGTTAAGGGACGAGCAGTACTTC.

This clone was seen a few times. The chain recombines TRBV6-6 with TRBJ1-5; D is perhaps TRBD1 (6 bases). Germline assignment: CDR1 MNHNY and CDR2 SVGAGI (reference sequence). V was shortened by 2 bases and J by 3 bases, with 11 bases between the two germline ends. This CDR3 comprises 15 residues. The CDR3 reads CASSYPDSHNQPQHF. The CDR3 region has the DNA TGTGCCAGCAGTTACCCGGACAGTCACAATCAGCCCCAGCATTTT.

The gene calls are TRBV7-2 and TRBJ2-7, with 9 bases aligning to TRBD1. Germline lookup yields CDR1 SGHTA and CDR2 FQGNSA. The junction had 11 bases not matched to a gene; V was cut back by 2 bases and J by 9 bases. This CDR3 spans 15 amino acids. The CDR3: CASSLTGTGKSMQYF. Written as DNA, the CDR3 is TGTGCCAGCAGCTTAACCGGGACAGGGAAATCAATGCAGTACTTC.

This clone has a handful of counts. The genes are TRBV6-5 and TRBJ2-1; D not certain. The CDR3 sequence is 16 residues long. Trimming pared 2 bases from V and 5 bases from J, leaving 16 bases between. The germline V gene has CDR1 MNHEY and CDR2 SVGAGI. In DNA, the CDR3 is TGTGCCAGCAGTTACCTCTCCAACTCGCCCGACAATGAGCAGTTCTTC. Translating it yields CASSYLSNSPDNEQFF.